This T cell receptor beta chain comes out of a study of T cells after yellow fever vaccination. Study at large: SMART-Seq v4 Ultra Low Input prepared libraries from low-cell fractions.

This clonotype has just a few counts. Its cognate antigen is unknown. Findings and limits, study-wide: Most clones from primary vaccination resurfaced after the booster (about 96% CD4, around 90% CD8). Peaking faster, on day 5 versus 15, the secondary response was nonetheless weaker.

Synthesis of TCR cDNA relied on 5'RACE template switching, which attached a universal primer site and UMIs. TCRdb recomputed calls from the 5' RACE reads with MiXCR, one row per CDR3 protein. Of nearly 350,000 distinct CDR3 sequences in the sample, approximately 8% are singletons; the top ten hold approximately 15%. The source is a man between 18 and 29 years old who received the YFV17D yellow fever vaccine. This material consisted of PBMCs, taken about 41 days after the first yellow fever vaccination.

The CDR3 loop is CASSQDLSGANVLTF. The CDR3 coding sequence is TGTGCCAGCAGCCAAGACCTCTCTGGGGCCAACGTCCTGACTTTC. The chain recombines TRBV3-1 with TRBJ2-6; unclear D gene. Deletions cut 0 bases from V and 0 bases from J, with 3 bases between. Germline CDR1 is LGHDT and CDR2 is YNNKEL (reference sequence). The CDR3 contains 15 residues.